Listed here are 10 T cell receptor beta chains from one sample, sequenced in a study of cytotoxic CD8 clonotypes in ibrutinib-treated CLL. Data came from immunoSEQ multiplex PCR; TCRdb stores just in-frame clones and leaves some out. The table shows roughly 150,000 clones, with roughly four fifths occurring only once. Source: PBMCs, taken after 12 months of ibrutinib treatment. All receptors come from a human donor with chronic lymphocytic leukemia.

The V gene is TRBV21-1, the J gene TRBJ2-1; the tabulated D call, TRBD2, remains unverified against the DNA. TRBV21-1 is a known pseudogene. The CDR3 has 16 residues. The CDR3 nucleotides are TGTGCCAGCAGCAAACGCCGGGGTGTACGGTACAATGAGCAGTTCTTC. This encodes CASSKRRGVRYNEQFF.

CDR3 DNA: TGTGCCAGCAGTGTAATCAGGACAGGGGGCGCGGGTTCCAACTATGGCTACACCTTC. Its translation is CASSVIRTGGAGSNYGYTF. The chain is built from TRBV2 and TRBJ1-2, with 11 nucleotides matching TRBD1. CDR1 is SNHLY, CDR2 FYNNEI, per germline. The CDR3 length is 19 residues. V lost 4 bases, J lost 2 bases, and 15 bases stayed unmatched.

The chain couples TRBV28 to TRBJ1-5; D remains ambiguous. CDR1 MDHEN and CDR2 SYDVKM come from the germline V gene. The V end lost 5 bases, the J end lost 0 bases, and 11 bases lay between the germline ends. This CDR3 is built from 15 residues. This CDR3 reads CASSKDLNSNQPQHF. DNA for the CDR3: TGTGCCAGCAGTAAGGACCTTAATAGCAATCAGCCCCAGCATTTT.

The table lists this clone with a few counts. In nucleotides, the CDR3 is TGTGCCAGCAGTGAAGGGGTAGCTGCCTACGAGCAGTACTTC. Amino acids: CASSEGVAAYEQYF. The gene calls are TRBV2 and TRBJ2-7, with D hard to call. The V and J ends lost 1 base and 2 bases respectively, with 9 bases between them. Germline V gene sequence: CDR1 SNHLY, CDR2 FYNNEI. The CDR3 has 14 residues.

In this sample, this clone turned up once. This chain connects TRBV29-1 to TRBJ2-3, with D possibly being TRBD1 or TRBD2 (5 bases each). Trimming removed 6 bases at V and 6 bases at J, with 22 bases between. CDR1 is SQVTM and CDR2 is ANQGSEA in the germline V gene. CDR3 length equals 15 residues. DNA for the CDR3: TGCAGCGTACTCCCCGGGACGATTATTGGGGATACGCAGTATTTT. It specifies CSVLPGTIIGDTQYF.

The chain joins TRBV5-1 to TRBJ2-3; TRBD1 or TRBD2 may be the D gene (5 bases each). Germline V lookup: CDR1 SGHRS, CDR2 YFSETQ. The CDR3 has 15 amino acids. V was shortened by 0 bases and J by 3 bases, with 11 bases between the two germline ends. CDR3 DNA: TGCGCCAGCAGCTTGGAGGGACGGGTGACAGATACGCAGTATTTT. Translation gives CASSLEGRVTDTQYF.

This rearrangement joins TRBV27 to TRBJ2-2; 12 nucleotides line up with TRBD2. The CDR3 runs to 18 residues. V was clipped by 0 bases and J by 5 bases; unmatched bases: 7. Looked up from germline, CDR1 is MNHEY and CDR2 is SMNVEV (reference sequence). The CDR3 DNA follows: TGTGCCAGCAGTTTATCCCCCTCTAGCGGGGGGGGTACCGGGGAGCTGTTTTTT. It is translated as CASSLSPSSGGGTGELFF.

This clone was picked up a small number of times. The chain combines TRBV6-6 with TRBJ2-1; perhaps TRBD2 as D (6 bases). The CDR3 consists of 14 residues. With 4 bases removed from V and 5 bases from J, the gap between germline ends came to 12 bases. The germline V gene has CDR1 MNHNY and CDR2 SVGAGI (reference sequence). The CDR3 loop reads CASSSRGSDNEQFF. The CDR3 coding sequence is TGTGCCAGCAGTTCCCGGGGGTCAGACAATGAGCAGTTCTTC.

The V and J genes are TRBV6-6 and TRBJ2-1, with unresolved D. Trimming removed 6 bases from V and 0 bases from J, with 12 bases in between. Germline values: CDR1 MNHNY, CDR2 SVGAGI (reference sequence). This CDR3 contains 15 residues. In nucleotides, the CDR3 is TGTGCCAGCAGACGTTTTAAGAGCTCCTACAATGAGCAGTTCTTC. It specifies CASRRFKSSYNEQFF.

The rearrangement links TRBV10-3 to TRBJ2-7; D ambiguous. Trimming pared 4 bases from V and 1 base from J, leaving 14 bases between. This CDR3 has 15 residues. Looked up from germline, CDR1 is ENHRY and CDR2 is SYGVKD. CDR3 sequence: CAISGGGLWSYEQYF. As DNA, the CDR3 is TGTGCCATCAGTGGGGGTGGGCTTTGGTCCTACGAGCAGTACTTC.